What follows describes a single TCR beta chain. Its binding antigen is unknown. Nothing much larger sits one base from this clone, and base qualities are not available. The data stem from a study of CD8+ T cells in alopecia areata (dated 2018 in TCRdb). For context, the study as a whole: The treated patients, all with moderate-to-severe alopecia areata, were enrolled in an open-label pilot trial of oral tofacitinib given at 5 to 10 mg twice daily. TCRbeta CDR3 regions were amplified by immunoSEQ multiplex PCR using 35 Vbeta forward and 13 Jbeta reverse primers. Scalp clonality was compared across normal scalp (n=4), patchy alopecia areata scalp (n=8), and alopecia totalis/universalis scalp (n=8). To study T cell clonal expansion in alopecia areata, the researchers applied high-throughput TCRbeta sequencing to both the C3H/HeJ mouse model and human patients. On the human side, TCRbeta sequencing was run on scalp tissue and on sorted CD4+ and CD8+ peripheral blood T cells from healthy controls and from alopecia areata patients with either patchy or totalis/universalis disease. The SALT score, which quantifies the percentage of affected scalp surface area, was used to measure disease severity in treated patients. Patients received tofacitinib for 6 to 18 months and were then followed off drug for 6 months to check for delayed response and recurrence. Tofacitinib-treated patients had biopsies at baseline and at 4 and 24 weeks of treatment, with a later scalp biopsy in several patients. RNA came from the PAXgene miRNA kit for fixed scalp, the miRNeasy kit for PBMCs, and the RNeasy kit for mouse skin.

Cut back by 7 bases and 0 bases, the V and J ends lie 15 bases apart. As encoded in the germline V gene (reference sequence), CDR1 is MNHEY while CDR2 is SMNVEV. The cysteine opens and the phenylalanine closes a CDR3 of 15 amino acids. CDR3 DNA only is kept here, 45 bases in frame from base 1. The time point label corresponds to: less than 25 weeks on oral tofacitinib. Sample treatment or condition, as interpreted from the label and publication: oral pan-JAK inhibitor, 5-10 mg twice daily. Peripheral blood and lesional scalp punch biopsies were obtained from patients with alopecia areata. PBMCs were separated by density centrifugation and stained for CD3, CD4 and CD8, after which CD4+ and CD8+ T cells were sorted on a FACSAria. The study at large found these results: Lesional scalp, especially in alopecia totalis/universalis, showed higher clonality and more expanded CD8+ clones than normal scalp, suggesting antigenic drive. Shared TCR sequences between patients were less evident than in mice, which may be partly attributable to HLA diversity in the patient population. Tofacitinib significantly decreased scalp clonality and the number of expanded CD8+ clones among the top 100 scalp clones. Unlike mouse skin, where gammadelta T cells dominate, normal human skin contains resident alphabeta T cells that get sequenced too, which complicates analysis of the scalp TCR repertoire. Because the treated cohort was small and had only one nonresponder, larger studies are needed to examine links between baseline CD8+ expansion and response. During tofacitinib treatment, many expanded lesional clones remained in scalp and blood, and this persistence may partly explain relapse after treatment is stopped.

Library preparation used the immunoSEQ multiplex PCR assay. For TCR sequencing, RNA was extracted from every sample and reverse transcribed into cDNA to serve as template. First-strand cDNA was synthesized using SuperScript III with a 2:1 mix of oligo-dT and random hexamers. A synthetic immune receptor repertoire was used to assess amplification bias, and residual bias was removed computationally. In the source study's methods: Raw reads were preprocessed for error removal, and CDR3 was defined according to IMGT conventions as running from the conserved cysteine to phenylalanine. Clonality was calculated as 1 minus Shannon entropy normalized by log2 of the number of productive unique TCRs. Whether each scalp clone was CD4 or CD8 was inferred by checking scalp TCRbeta sequences against the CD4 and CD8 repertoires from sorted blood. Sourced from immuneACCESS, this table was stored by TCRdb with only in-frame sequences that have V and J called. A share of the clones is absent; for the studies checked, an unresolved V gene accounts for under half, and the remainder has no known explanation. V and J calls and clone size follow that table, whereas D and trimming were derived from the DNA. Across this sample there are some 200,000 clones, with roughly 64% seen only once. 5.5% of the sample comes from the top ten.

The sequence is built from TRBV27 and TRBJ2-5; perhaps TRBD1 is the D gene, with 6 bases matching. Sequenced material: CD4+ T cells sorted from blood, taken at week 24, from a patient treated with tofacitinib. This sequence originates from a human donor with alopecia areata. The DNA sequence reads TGTGCCAGCACCCCTTCTTGGGACAACCAAGAGACCCAGTACTTC. The resulting protein is CASTPSWDNQETQYF.